This T cell receptor beta chain was recovered during a study of T-cell reconstitution after alpha-beta-depleted transplantation in children. The CDR3 has 16 residues. Germline V gene data show CDR1 as MNHEY and CDR2 as SVGEGT. Trimming at V came to 5 bases and at J to 3 bases, leaving 9 bases not matched to a gene. This clonotype was counted at least ten times. Preparation of the TCRbeta library used unique molecular identifiers. TCRdb analysed the PCR reads with MiXCR anew, one entry per CDR3 protein. The table shows 200,000 to 250,000 distinct CDR3 sequences, with approximately 12% occurring only once.

The rearrangement uses TRBV6-2 or TRBV6-3 and TRBJ1-5; TRBD1 matches 8 bases. This material consisted of PBMCs from the stem cell graft donor, taken from the stem cell graft. This clonotype was obtained from a human donor who donated a stem cell graft to a child with acute lymphoblastic leukemia. CDR3 residues: CASSPRTGTFNQPQHF. The CDR3 coding sequence is TGTGCCAGCAGTCCCAGGACAGGGACGTTCAATCAGCCCCAGCATTTT.